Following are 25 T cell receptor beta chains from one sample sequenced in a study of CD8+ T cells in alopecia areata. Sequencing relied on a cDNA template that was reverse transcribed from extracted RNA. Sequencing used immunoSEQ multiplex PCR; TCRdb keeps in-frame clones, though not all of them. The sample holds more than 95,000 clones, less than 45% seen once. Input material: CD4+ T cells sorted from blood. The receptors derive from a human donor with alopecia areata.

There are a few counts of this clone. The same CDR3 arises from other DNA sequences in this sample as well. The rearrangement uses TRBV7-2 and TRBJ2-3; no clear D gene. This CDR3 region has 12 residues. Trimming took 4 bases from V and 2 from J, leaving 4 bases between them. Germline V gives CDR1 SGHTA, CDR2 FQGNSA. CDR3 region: CASSSYTDTQYF. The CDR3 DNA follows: TGTGCCAGCAGCTCCTACACAGATACGCAGTATTTT.

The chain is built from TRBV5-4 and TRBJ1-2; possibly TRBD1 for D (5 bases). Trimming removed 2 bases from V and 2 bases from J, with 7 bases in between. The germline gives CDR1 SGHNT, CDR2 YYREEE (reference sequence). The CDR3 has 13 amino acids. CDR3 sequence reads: CASSFPGNYGYTF. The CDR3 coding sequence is TGTGCCAGCAGCTTCCCAGGGAACTATGGCTACACCTTC.

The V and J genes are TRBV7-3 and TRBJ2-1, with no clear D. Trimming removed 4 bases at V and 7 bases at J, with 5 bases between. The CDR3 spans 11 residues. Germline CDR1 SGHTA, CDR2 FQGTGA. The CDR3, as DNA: TGTGCCAGCAGCTCCGGTAATGAGCAGTTCTTC. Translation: CASSSGNEQFF.

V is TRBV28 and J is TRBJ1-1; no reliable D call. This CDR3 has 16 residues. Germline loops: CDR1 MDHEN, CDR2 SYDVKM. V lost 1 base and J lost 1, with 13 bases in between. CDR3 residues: CASSLSSFAGNTEAFF. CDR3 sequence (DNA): TGTGCCAGCAGTTTATCTAGTTTTGCGGGGAACACTGAAGCTTTCTTT.

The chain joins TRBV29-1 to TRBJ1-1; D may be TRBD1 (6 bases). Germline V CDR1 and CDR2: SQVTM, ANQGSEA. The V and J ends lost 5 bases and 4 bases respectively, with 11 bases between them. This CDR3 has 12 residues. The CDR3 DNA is TGCAGCGTTAACAGGGTTACCACTGAAGCTTTCTTT. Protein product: CSVNRVTTEAFF.

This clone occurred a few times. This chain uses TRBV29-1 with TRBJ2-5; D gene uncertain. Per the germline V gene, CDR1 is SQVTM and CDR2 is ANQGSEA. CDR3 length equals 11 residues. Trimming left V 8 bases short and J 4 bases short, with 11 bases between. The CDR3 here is CSLGWGETQYF. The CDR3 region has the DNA TGCAGCCTGGGTTGGGGAGAGACCCAGTACTTC.

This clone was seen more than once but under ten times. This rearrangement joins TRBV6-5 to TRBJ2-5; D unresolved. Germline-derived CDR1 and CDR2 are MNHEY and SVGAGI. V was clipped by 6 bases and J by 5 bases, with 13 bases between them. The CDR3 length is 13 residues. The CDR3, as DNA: TGTGCCAGCAGATCCGGACGAGCCGAGACCCAGTACTTC. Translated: CASRSGRAETQYF.

As DNA, the CDR3 is TGTGCCAGCAGTTACCCGGGGCTGAACACTGAAGCTTTCTTT. It encodes CASSYPGLNTEAFF. The chain has TRBV6-6 and TRBJ1-1; maybe TRBD1 (5 bases). Trimming left V 2 bases short and J 0 bases short, with 7 bases between. Germline V gene data show CDR1 as MNHNY and CDR2 as SVGAGI (reference sequence). The CDR3 spans 14 residues.

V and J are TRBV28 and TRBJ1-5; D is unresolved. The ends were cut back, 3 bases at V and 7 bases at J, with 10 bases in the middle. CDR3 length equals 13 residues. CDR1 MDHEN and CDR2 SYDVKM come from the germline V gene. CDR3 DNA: TGTGCCAGCAGTTTGCTGGGAGGACAGCCCCAGCATTTT. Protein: CASSLLGGQPQHF.

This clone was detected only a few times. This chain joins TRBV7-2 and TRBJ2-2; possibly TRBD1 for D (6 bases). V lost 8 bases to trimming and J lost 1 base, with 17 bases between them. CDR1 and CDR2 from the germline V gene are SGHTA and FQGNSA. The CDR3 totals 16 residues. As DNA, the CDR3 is TGTGCCAGCTCGTGGAGCGGACAGTGGAACACCGGGGAGCTGTTTTTT. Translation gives CASSWSGQWNTGELFF.

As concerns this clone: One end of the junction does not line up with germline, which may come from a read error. In DNA, the CDR3 is TGCAGTGTTGTCTCGTCCCACAGCGGGAGGACAGATACGCAGTATTTT. Its protein is CSVVSSHSGRTDTQYF. The chain joins TRBV29-1 to TRBJ2-3; 9 bases are shared with TRBD2. CDR1 is SQVTM and CDR2 is ANQGSEA in the germline V gene. The CDR3 is 16 amino acids.

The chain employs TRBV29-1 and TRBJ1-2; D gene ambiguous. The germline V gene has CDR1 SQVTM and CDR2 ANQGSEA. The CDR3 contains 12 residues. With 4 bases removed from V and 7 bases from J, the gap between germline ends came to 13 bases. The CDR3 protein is CSVVTPPRGYTF. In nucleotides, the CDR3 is TGCAGCGTTGTCACCCCTCCTCGTGGCTACACCTTC.

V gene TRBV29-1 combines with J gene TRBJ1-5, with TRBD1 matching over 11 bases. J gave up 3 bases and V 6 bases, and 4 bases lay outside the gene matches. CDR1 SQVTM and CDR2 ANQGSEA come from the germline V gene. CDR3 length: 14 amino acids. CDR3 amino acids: CSVRDRGFNQPQHF. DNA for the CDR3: TGCAGCGTACGGGACAGGGGGTTCAATCAGCCCCAGCATTTT.

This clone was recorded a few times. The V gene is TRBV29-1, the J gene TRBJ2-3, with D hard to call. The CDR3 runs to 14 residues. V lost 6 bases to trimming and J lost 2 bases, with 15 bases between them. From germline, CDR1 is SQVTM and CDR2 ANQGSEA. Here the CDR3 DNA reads TGCAGCGTGTTCTTAGGAGTTGCCACAGATACGCAGTATTTT. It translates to CSVFLGVATDTQYF.

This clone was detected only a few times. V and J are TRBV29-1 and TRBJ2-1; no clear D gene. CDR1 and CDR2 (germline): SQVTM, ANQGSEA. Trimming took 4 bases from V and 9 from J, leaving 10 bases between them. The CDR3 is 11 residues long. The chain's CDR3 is CSVGLSIEQFF. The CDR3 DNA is TGCAGCGTTGGCCTCTCGATTGAGCAGTTCTTC.

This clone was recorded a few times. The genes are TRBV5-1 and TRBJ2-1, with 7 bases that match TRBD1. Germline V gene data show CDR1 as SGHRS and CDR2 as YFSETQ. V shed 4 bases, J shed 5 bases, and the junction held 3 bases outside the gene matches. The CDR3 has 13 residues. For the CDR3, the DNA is TGCGCCAGCAGCACGACAGGGAACAATGAGCAGTTCTTC. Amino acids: CASSTTGNNEQFF.

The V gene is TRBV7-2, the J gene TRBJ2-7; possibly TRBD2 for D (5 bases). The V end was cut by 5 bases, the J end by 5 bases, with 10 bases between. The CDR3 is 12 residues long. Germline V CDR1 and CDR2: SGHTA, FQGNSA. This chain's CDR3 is CASSNIGNEQYF. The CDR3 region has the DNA TGTGCCAGCAGCAATATCGGGAACGAGCAGTACTTC.

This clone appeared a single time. The DNA for the CDR3 is TGTGCCAGCAGCGTACAGGGTTCCTACAATGAGCAGTTCTTC. Amino acids: CASSVQGSYNEQFF. V gene TRBV9 combines with J gene TRBJ2-1, with D possibly being TRBD1 (5 bases). V lost 1 base and J lost 1, with 6 bases in between. Germline lookup yields CDR1 SGDLS and CDR2 YYNGEE. The CDR3 has 14 amino acids.

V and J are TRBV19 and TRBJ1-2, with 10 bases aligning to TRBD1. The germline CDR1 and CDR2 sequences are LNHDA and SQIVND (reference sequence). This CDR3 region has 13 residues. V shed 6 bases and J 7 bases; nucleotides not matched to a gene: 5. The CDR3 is CASSPTGGGGYTF. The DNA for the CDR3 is TGTGCCAGTAGCCCGACAGGGGGCGGTGGCTACACCTTC.

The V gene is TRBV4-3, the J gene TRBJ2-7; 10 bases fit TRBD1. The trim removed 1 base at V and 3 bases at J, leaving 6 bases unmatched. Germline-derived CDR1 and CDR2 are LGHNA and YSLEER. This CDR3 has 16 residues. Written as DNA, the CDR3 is TGCGCCAGCAGCCAAGGGACAGGGGGAACATTCTACGAGCAGTACTTC. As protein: CASSQGTGGTFYEQYF.

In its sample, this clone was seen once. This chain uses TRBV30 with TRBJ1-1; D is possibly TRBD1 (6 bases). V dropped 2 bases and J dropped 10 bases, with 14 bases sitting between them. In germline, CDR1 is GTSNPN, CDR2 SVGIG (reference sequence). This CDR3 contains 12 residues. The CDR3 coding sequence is TGTGCCTGGAGTTGGGGGGGCAGTGGAGCTTTCTTT. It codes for CAWSWGGSGAFF.

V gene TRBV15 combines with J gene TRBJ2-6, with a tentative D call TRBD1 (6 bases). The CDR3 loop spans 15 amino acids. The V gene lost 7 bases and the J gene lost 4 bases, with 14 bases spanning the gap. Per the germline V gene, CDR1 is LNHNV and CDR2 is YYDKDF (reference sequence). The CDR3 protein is CATTVRTDGANVLTF. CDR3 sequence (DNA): TGTGCCACCACCGTGAGGACAGACGGGGCCAACGTCCTGACTTTC.

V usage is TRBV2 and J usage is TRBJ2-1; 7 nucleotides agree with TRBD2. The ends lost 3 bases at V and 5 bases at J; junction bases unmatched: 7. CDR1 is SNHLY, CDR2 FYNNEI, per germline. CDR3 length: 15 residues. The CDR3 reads CASSDKAGTNNEQFF. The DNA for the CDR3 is TGTGCCAGCAGTGATAAAGCGGGGACCAACAATGAGCAGTTCTTC.

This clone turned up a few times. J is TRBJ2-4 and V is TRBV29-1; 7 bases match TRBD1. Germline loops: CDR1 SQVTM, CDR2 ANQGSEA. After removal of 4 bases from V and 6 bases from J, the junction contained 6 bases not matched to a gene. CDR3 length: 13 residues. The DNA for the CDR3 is TGCAGCGTTGGAGACAGGGTGGGAAACATTCAGTACTTC. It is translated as CSVGDRVGNIQYF.

This CDR3 reads CSAAQGPTEAFF. CDR3 in DNA: TGCAGCGCCGCTCAGGGGCCCACTGAAGCTTTCTTT. V usage is TRBV29-1 and J usage is TRBJ1-1; perhaps TRBD1 as D (6 bases). Germline CDR1 reads SQVTM; CDR2 reads ANQGSEA. Trimming took off 7 bases at V and 4 bases at J, with 13 bases between the two ends. The CDR3 totals 12 residues.